The 6 T cell receptor beta chains reported below all come from one sample, sequenced in a study of blood T cell repertoires in COVID-19. This table comes from immunoSEQ multiplex PCR, and its TCRdb copy is limited to in-frame clones, with some not included. The data hold 70,000 to 90,000 clones, with about 78% observed a single time. Sequenced material: peripheral blood. The receptor set was obtained from a human donor in a cohort sampled during active COVID-19.

The chain employs TRBV19 and TRBJ2-2; tentative D call: TRBD1 (6 bases). The CDR3 is 14 amino acids. The germline gives CDR1 LNHDA, CDR2 SQIVND (reference sequence). The ends were cut back, 3 bases at V and 6 bases at J, with 11 bases in the middle. This chain's CDR3 is CASSIQGQAGELFF. In DNA form, the CDR3 reads TGTGCCAGTAGTATTCAGGGGCAAGCCGGGGAGCTGTTTTTT.

CDR3 nucleotide sequence: TGTGCCACTCAGAGAGAGACAGGGAACGGCAATCAGCCCCAGCATTTT. Translation: CATQRETGNGNQPQHF. V gene TRBV2 combines with J gene TRBJ1-5, with 7 bases matching TRBD1. V lost 10 bases and J lost 2; bases outside the gene matches: 14. Germline loops: CDR1 SNHLY, CDR2 FYNNEI. The CDR3 sequence is 16 residues long.

The genes are TRBV7-2 and TRBJ2-2, with TRBD1 matching over 7 bases. The germline V gene has CDR1 SGHTA and CDR2 FQGNSA. The CDR3 loop spans 15 amino acids. Germline trimming cut 4 bases from V and 1 base from J; bases unmatched to any gene: 3. The CDR3 DNA is TGTGCCAGCAGCTCCAGGACAGGGAACACCGGGGAGCTGTTTTTT. Protein product: CASSSRTGNTGELFF.

The V gene is TRBV30, the J gene TRBJ1-1; perhaps TRBD1 as D (6 bases). Trimming shortened V by 3 bases and J by 2 bases, and 16 bases separated the two germline ends. In germline, CDR1 is GTSNPN, CDR2 SVGIG (reference sequence). The CDR3 has 15 residues. This chain's CDR3 is CAWSRLRGLNTEAFF. CDR3 DNA sequence: TGTGCCTGGAGCCGCCTCAGGGGATTAAACACTGAAGCTTTCTTT.

This clone was seen a few times. This chain connects TRBV12-3 or TRBV12-4 to TRBJ2-1, with D unresolved. The CDR3 runs to 12 residues. Trimming stripped 6 bases from V and 3 bases from J, with 6 bases between. CDR3 in DNA: TGTGCCAGCAGCCGCGACTACAATGAGCAGTTCTTC. Translating it yields CASSRDYNEQFF.

The chain recombines TRBV7-9 with TRBJ2-5; 7 bases map to TRBD1. Looked up from germline, CDR1 is SEHNR and CDR2 is FQNEAQ (reference sequence). CDR3 size: 15 residues. V was clipped by 8 bases and J by 1 base; unmatched bases: 10. Written as DNA, the CDR3 is TGTGCCAGCCAGAGTTATGGGACAGCCCAAGAGACCCAGTACTTC. Protein product: CASQSYGTAQETQYF.